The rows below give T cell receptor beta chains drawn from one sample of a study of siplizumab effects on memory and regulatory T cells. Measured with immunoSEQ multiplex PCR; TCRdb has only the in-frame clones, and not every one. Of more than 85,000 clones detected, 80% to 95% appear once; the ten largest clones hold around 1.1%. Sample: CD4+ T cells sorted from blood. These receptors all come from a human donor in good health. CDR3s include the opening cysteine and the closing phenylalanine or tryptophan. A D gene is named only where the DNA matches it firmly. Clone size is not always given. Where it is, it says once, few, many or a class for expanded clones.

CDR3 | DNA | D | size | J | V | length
CASSPTSYGTEAFF | TGTGCCAGCAGCCCCACATCCTACGGCACTGAAGCTTTCTTT | . | . | TRBJ1-1 | TRBV7-2 | 14
CATSRDLTSGRLYNEQFF | TGTGCCACCAGCAGAGATTTGACTAGCGGGAGGTTATACAATGAGCAGTTCTTC | TRBD2 | . | TRBJ2-1 | TRBV15 | 18
CASRDRLEAFF | TGTGCCAGCAGAGACAGGCTAGAAGCTTTCTTT | . | . | TRBJ1-1 | TRBV6-5 | 11
CASSLGLVADTGELFF | TGTGCCAGCAGCTTGGGCCTAGTTGCGGACACCGGGGAGCTGTTTTTT | . | . | TRBJ2-2 | TRBV9 | 16
CASSAPTGVVGELFF | TGTGCCAGTAGTGCCCCGACAGGGGTTGTAGGGGAGCTGTTTTTT | TRBD1 | . | TRBJ2-2 | TRBV19 | 15
CASSPRASGTDTQYF | TGCGCCAGCAGCCCCCGGGCTAGCGGGACAGATACGCAGTATTTT | TRBD2 | . | TRBJ2-3 | TRBV5-1 | 15
CSVVGTSGVYEQYF | TGCAGCGTCGTTGGGACTAGCGGGGTCTACGAGCAGTACTTC | TRBD2 | . | TRBJ2-7 | TRBV29-1 | 14
CASKPKGRNSEKLFF | TGTGCCAGCAAGCCAAAGGGTAGGAACTCTGAAAAACTGTTTTTT | . | . | TRBJ1-4 | TRBV2 | 15
CASNINFGNWEQYF | TGTGCCAGCAATATCAATTTTGGGAACTGGGAGCAGTACTTC | . | . | TRBJ2-7 | TRBV27 | 14
CASSGGSRRDQPQHF | TGTGCCAGCAGTGGAGGTTCAAGGAGGGATCAGCCCCAGCATTTT | . | . | TRBJ1-5 | TRBV25-1 | 15
CASSSRTSNENIQYF | TGTGCCAGCAGCTCTCGGACTAGTAATGAGAACATTCAGTACTTC | TRBD2 | . | TRBJ2-4 | TRBV7-9 | 15
CASSWGNTGELFF | TGTGCCAGCAGTTGGGGAAACACCGGGGAGCTGTTTTTT | . | . | TRBJ2-2 | TRBV7-3 | 13
CASSVATGSNSDEQYF | TGTGCCAGCAGCGTAGCTACAGGGAGCAATTCGGACGAGCAGTACTTC | . | . | TRBJ2-7 | TRBV9 | 16
CASSFASASTDTQYF | TGTGCCAGCAGTTTCGCTTCCGCTAGCACAGATACGCAGTATTTT | . | . | TRBJ2-3 | TRBV7-9 | 15
CASSISSREGTQYF | TGTGCCAGTAGTATCTCCTCCAGGGAAGGGACCCAGTACTTC | . | . | TRBJ2-5 | TRBV19 | 14
CASSLYRGSYEQYF | TGTGCCAGCAGCTTATACAGGGGCTCCTACGAGCAGTACTTC | TRBD1 | . | TRBJ2-7 | TRBV7-6 | 14
CSLRTGNLYNEQFF | TGCAGCCTCAGGACGGGTAACTTATACAATGAGCAGTTCTTC | . | . | TRBJ2-1 | TRBV29-1 | 14
CASSDYPAGGSTDTQYF | TGTGCCAGCAGCGATTACCCAGCGGGAGGGTCCACAGATACGCAGTATTTT | TRBD2 | . | TRBJ2-3 | TRBV6-4 | 17
CASHYRVGTFYEQYF | TGTGCCTCGCACTACAGGGTAGGAACCTTCTACGAGCAGTACTTC | . | . | TRBJ2-7 | TRBV30 | 15
CASSSRQGWSGYTF | TGCGCCAGCAGCTCGAGACAGGGGTGGAGTGGCTACACCTTC | TRBD1 | . | TRBJ1-2 | TRBV5-1 | 14
CASSIRTRKDTQYF | TGTGCCAGCAGTATCAGGACTAGAAAAGATACGCAGTATTTT | TRBD2 | . | TRBJ2-3 | TRBV6-6 | 14
CASSDRSGKKHEQYF | TGCGCCAGCAGCGATAGGAGCGGGAAGAAGCACGAGCAGTACTTC | TRBD2 | . | TRBJ2-7 | TRBV10-1 | 15
CASSLALGSNYGYTF | TGTGCCAGCAGCTTGGCCCTCGGCAGCAACTATGGCTACACCTTC | . | . | TRBJ1-2 | TRBV5-5 | 15
CASSIAGGFTGELFF | TGTGCCAGCAGTATAGCGGGAGGGTTTACCGGGGAGCTGTTTTTT | TRBD2 | . | TRBJ2-2 | TRBV28 | 15
CASRWFVELASYEQYF | TGTGCCAGCAGGTGGTTCGTGGAATTAGCCTCCTACGAGCAGTACTTC | . | . | TRBJ2-7 | TRBV21-1 | 16
CASSLKFGTSGIGEEETQYF | TGTGCCAGCAGCTTAAAGTTCGGGACTAGCGGGATTGGGGAGGAAGAGACCCAGTACTTC | TRBD2 | few | TRBJ2-5 | TRBV7-8 | 20
CASSLGAGMGEQYF | TGCGCCAGCAGCTTGGGTGCTGGGATGGGGGAGCAGTACTTC | . | once | TRBJ2-7 | TRBV5-1 | 14
CAIGGSKSFNEQFF | TGTGCCATCGGGGGGTCGAAATCGTTCAATGAGCAGTTCTTC | . | . | TRBJ2-1 | TRBV10-3 | 14
CASTQWDRDYYGYTF | TGTGCCAGCACCCAATGGGACAGAGACTACTATGGCTACACCTTC | TRBD1 | . | TRBJ1-2 | TRBV28 | 15
CASSTTIGSASGELFF | TGTGCCAGTAGTACGACAATAGGTAGTGCGTCCGGGGAGCTGTTTTTT | . | . | TRBJ2-2 | TRBV19 | 16
CASSLNSGRNYNEQFF | TGTGCCAGCAGTTTAAATAGTGGGAGAAATTACAATGAGCAGTTCTTC | . | . | TRBJ2-1 | TRBV27 | 16
CASTTTLRVEKLFF | TGTGCCAGCACTACAACGCTCAGGGTCGAAAAACTGTTTTTT | . | . | TRBJ1-4 | TRBV6-1 | 14
CATSRRDQPQHF | TGTGCCACCAGCAGACGTGATCAGCCCCAGCATTTT | . | . | TRBJ1-5 | TRBV15 | 12